A single sample gave rise to the 22 T cell receptor beta chains below, sequenced in a study of blood T cell repertoires in COVID-19. Sequencing used immunoSEQ multiplex PCR; TCRdb keeps in-frame clones, though not all of them. The sample shows a few hundred thousand clones, about 83% of them seen only once. The sample comprised peripheral blood. The receptor set was obtained from a man aged 50 to 59 with active or convalescent COVID-19.

This clone was detected only once. J is TRBJ2-3 and V is TRBV6-5; possibly TRBD2 for D (6 bases). CDR1 is MNHEY and CDR2 is SVGAGI in the germline V gene. V shed 7 bases and J shed 2 bases, with 13 bases lying between them. The CDR3 is 14 amino acids. For the CDR3, the DNA is TGTGCCAGCACCGAGCGGGCCAACACAGATACGCAGTATTTT. This gives the protein CASTERANTDTQYF.

The chain combines TRBV6-2 or TRBV6-3 with TRBJ1-5, with D perhaps matching TRBD1 (5 bases). V shed 2 bases and J shed 0 bases, with 20 bases lying between them. Germline V gives CDR1 MNHEY, CDR2 SVGEGT. The CDR3 runs to 19 residues. CDR3 residues: CASSYLGPGREYSNQPQHF. The CDR3 DNA follows: TGTGCCAGCAGTTACCTAGGGCCCGGCAGGGAATATAGCAATCAGCCCCAGCATTTT.

The chain has TRBV6-5 and TRBJ2-1; 10 nucleotides match TRBD2. The CDR3 has 15 residues. J lost 0 bases, V lost 8 bases, and 4 bases had no gene match. Germline CDR1 reads MNHEY; CDR2 reads SVGAGI. DNA of the CDR3: TGTGCCAGCCGTAGCGGGAGGAGCTCCTACAATGAGCAGTTCTTC. The encoded protein is CASRSGRSSYNEQFF.

V and J are TRBV19 and TRBJ1-1, with TRBD1 as a possible D gene (5 bases). In germline, CDR1 is LNHDA, CDR2 SQIVND (reference sequence). V was shortened by 7 bases and J by 0 bases, with 9 bases between the two germline ends. This CDR3 has 13 residues. CDR3 in amino acids: CASTSGLNTEAFF. DNA of the CDR3: TGTGCCAGTACCTCAGGGTTGAACACTGAAGCTTTCTTT.

The chain couples TRBV5-1 to TRBJ2-7, with TRBD1 as a possible D gene (8 bases). The germline gives CDR1 SGHRS, CDR2 YFSETQ. V gave up 3 bases and J gave up 0 bases, with 13 bases separating them. The CDR3 length is 15 residues. In DNA form, the CDR3 reads TGCGCCAGCAGCTCGGGGGGACAGGCCTCCTACGAGCAGTACTTC. Its protein is CASSSGGQASYEQYF.

This chain joins TRBV5-4 and TRBJ2-7, with D tentatively TRBD2 (6 bases). With 4 bases removed from V and 2 bases from J, the gap between germline ends came to 13 bases. The CDR3 is made up of 14 amino acids. Germline CDR1 reads SGHNT; CDR2 reads YYREEE (reference sequence). CDR3 residues: CASSRPSATYEQYF. In nucleotides, the CDR3 is TGTGCCAGCAGCCGACCTAGCGCGACCTACGAGCAGTACTTC. Looking up the rest from reference TRBV5-4 and TRBJ2-7 gives the full variable domain: ETGVTQSPTHLIKTRGQQVTLRCSSQSGHNTVSWYQQALGQGPQFIFQYYREEENGRGNFPPRFSGLQFPNYSSELNVNALELDDSALYLCASSRPSATYEQYFGPGTRLTVT.

The chain has TRBV9 and TRBJ1-6; 7 nucleotides line up with TRBD1. The J segment lost 4 bases and the V segment lost 3 bases, leaving 4 bases of the junction unmatched. The CDR3 has 15 amino acids. Germline V gives CDR1 SGDLS, CDR2 YYNGEE. This CDR3 reads CASSDSGQYNSPLHF. In nucleotides, the CDR3 is TGTGCCAGCAGCGACTCGGGACAGTATAATTCACCCCTCCACTTT. Full variable domain (rest looked up from reference TRBV9 and TRBJ1-6): DSGVTQTPKHLITATGQRVTLRCSPRSGDLSVYWYQQSLDQGLQFLIQYYNGEERAKGNILERFSAQQFPDLHSELNLSSLELGDSALYFCASSDSGQYNSPLHFGNGTRLTVT.

The chain recombines TRBV5-1 with TRBJ2-1, with D possibly TRBD2 on 5 matching bases. CDR3 length: 17 amino acids. Germline CDR1 and CDR2: SGHRS and YFSETQ. V lost 0 bases and J lost 2, with 15 bases in between. This chain's CDR3 is CASSLGGLPGPYNEQFF. For the CDR3, the DNA is TGCGCCAGCAGCTTGGGAGGACTCCCAGGACCCTACAATGAGCAGTTCTTC.

This chain joins TRBV19 and TRBJ1-2, with a weak D call TRBD1 (5 bases). The germline V gene encodes CDR1 LNHDA and CDR2 SQIVND (reference sequence). The CDR3 is 18 amino acids. Trimming took off 0 bases at V and 5 bases at J, with 22 bases between the two ends. The CDR3 region has the DNA TGTGCCAGTAGTATAGATTTGCCCGACCCCGAGGGACTATATGGCTACACCTTC. It yields the protein CASSIDLPDPEGLYGYTF.

This sequence joins TRBV2 and TRBJ2-2, with TRBD1 matching 7 bases. The CDR3 extends over 14 amino acids. Germline V gene lookup returns CDR1 SNHLY and CDR2 FYNNEI. V lost 7 bases, J lost 2 bases, and 4 bases stayed unmatched. CDR3 in amino acids: CASTRTGNTGELFF. The CDR3 bases are TGTGCCAGCACGAGGACAGGAAACACCGGGGAGCTGTTTTTT.

This sequence joins TRBV2 and TRBJ1-2, with 8 bases fitting TRBD1. The CDR3 runs to 17 residues. CDR1 is SNHLY, CDR2 FYNNEI, per germline. J was trimmed by 4 bases and V by 1 base; bases with no gene match: 11. This CDR3 is CASSEDSFGQGGYGYTF. CDR3 bases: TGTGCCAGCAGTGAAGATTCGTTTGGACAGGGCGGCTATGGCTACACCTTC.

The rearrangement uses TRBV9 and TRBJ2-3; the D gene is possibly TRBD2 (7 bases). Germline V lookup: CDR1 SGDLS, CDR2 YYNGEE. V was pared by 0 bases and J by 2 bases, with 13 bases between. CDR3 length: 16 residues. As DNA, the CDR3 is TGTGCCAGCAGCGTAGAGGGGGGGTGGACCACAGATACGCAGTATTTT. Protein product: CASSVEGGWTTDTQYF.

This clone came up once. J is TRBJ2-7 and V is TRBV3-1 (or the pseudogene TRBV3-2), with a tentative D call TRBD2 (5 bases). V was pared by 3 bases and J by 5 bases, with 23 bases between. This CDR3 is 17 amino acids long. Germline V gene lookup returns CDR1 LGHDT and CDR2 YNNKEL (reference sequence). The CDR3: CASSHKGGPAYPHEQYF. CDR3 nucleotide sequence: TGTGCCAGCAGCCACAAAGGCGGGCCCGCTTATCCCCACGAGCAGTACTTC.

The chain links TRBV6-2 or TRBV6-3 to TRBJ1-5, with D perhaps TRBD1 (6 bases). V was clipped by 6 bases and J by 2 bases, with 8 bases between them. The CDR3 contains 13 residues. Germline CDR1 is MNHEY and CDR2 is SVGEGT. The CDR3 sequence: CASSRQGNQPQHF. CDR3 in DNA: TGTGCCAGCAGCCGACAGGGCAATCAGCCCCAGCATTTT.

The chain carries TRBV30 and TRBJ2-1, with TRBD2 identical over 12 bases. The germline CDR1 and CDR2 sequences are GTSNPN and SVGIG (reference sequence). Germline trimming cut 3 bases from V and 4 bases from J; bases unmatched to any gene: 1. The length of the CDR3 is 14 residues. The CDR3 DNA follows: TGTGCCTGGAGGGGACTAGCGGGTTACAATGAGCAGTTCTTC. Translated, it gives CAWRGLAGYNEQFF.

The V and J genes are TRBV30 and TRBJ1-3; D uncertain. CDR1 GTSNPN and CDR2 SVGIG come from the germline V gene (reference sequence). V lost 4 bases to trimming and J lost 3 bases, with 7 bases between them. The CDR3 is 12 residues long. The DNA for the CDR3 is TGTGCCTGGACACCCGGTGGAAACACCATATATTTT. Translation: CAWTPGGNTIYF.

This chain uses TRBV14 with TRBJ2-7; D perhaps matches TRBD1 (6 bases). V was pared by 2 bases and J by 3 bases, with 11 bases between. The CDR3 is 14 residues long. From germline, CDR1 is SGHDN and CDR2 FVKESK. The CDR3 coding sequence is TGTGCCAGCAGCCAACACCTGGACAGCTACGAGCAGTACTTC. It is translated as CASSQHLDSYEQYF.

CDR3 bases: TGTGCCAGCAGCCTCCTTCTCGGGGTTAATTCACCCCTCCACTTT. Translation gives CASSLLLGVNSPLHF. The V and J genes are TRBV6-5 and TRBJ1-6; D uncertain. V was shortened by 6 bases and J by 6 bases, with 15 bases between the two germline ends. CDR1 MNHEY and CDR2 SVGAGI come from the germline V gene. The CDR3 length is 15 residues.

CDR3 DNA sequence: TGCAGCGTTGCTCAGGTCGGTGAAAAACTGTTTTTT. Translating it yields CSVAQVGEKLFF. V and J are TRBV29-1 and TRBJ1-4; no clear D gene. CDR3 length: 12 amino acids. The germline CDR1 and CDR2 sequences are SQVTM and ANQGSEA. V was trimmed by 4 bases and J by 7 bases, leaving 10 bases between them. The variable domain in full, completed from reference TRBV29-1 and TRBJ1-4, reads SAVISQKPSRDICQRGTSLTIQCQVDSQVTMMFWYRQQPGQSLTLIATANQGSEATYESGFVIDKFPISRPNLTFSTLTVSNMSPEDSSIYLCSVAQVGEKLFFGSGTQLSVL.

The chain is built from TRBV6-1 and TRBJ1-4, with a weak D call TRBD1 (5 bases). Germline V gene sequence: CDR1 MNHNS, CDR2 SASEGT. Trimming stripped 3 bases from V and 4 bases from J, with 9 bases between. The CDR3 consists of 14 residues. The CDR3 sequence: CASSDGGSNEKLFF. CDR3 bases: TGTGCCAGCAGTGACGGGGGGAGTAATGAAAAACTGTTTTTT.

The chain links TRBV27 to TRBJ2-3; a weak D match, TRBD1 (6 bases). Between the trimmed V and J ends, which lost 8 bases and 2 bases, there was a span of 14 bases. CDR1 and CDR2 from the germline V gene are MNHEY and SMNVEV (reference sequence). The CDR3 covers 14 residues. The CDR3: CASGTGPYTDTQYF. The CDR3 nucleotides are TGTGCCAGCGGAACAGGGCCTTACACAGATACGCAGTATTTT.

The chain carries TRBV7-9 and TRBJ1-2; TRBD1 is a possible D gene (6 bases). Germline CDR1 SEHNR, CDR2 FQNEAQ (reference sequence). The CDR3 totals 19 residues. V shed 1 base and J shed 8 bases, with 29 bases lying between them. The CDR3 nucleotides read TGTGCCAGCAGCTTAGGTCGCGGCGGACAGATAAATACGATCATGGGCTACACCTTC. Protein product: CASSLGRGGQINTIMGYTF.